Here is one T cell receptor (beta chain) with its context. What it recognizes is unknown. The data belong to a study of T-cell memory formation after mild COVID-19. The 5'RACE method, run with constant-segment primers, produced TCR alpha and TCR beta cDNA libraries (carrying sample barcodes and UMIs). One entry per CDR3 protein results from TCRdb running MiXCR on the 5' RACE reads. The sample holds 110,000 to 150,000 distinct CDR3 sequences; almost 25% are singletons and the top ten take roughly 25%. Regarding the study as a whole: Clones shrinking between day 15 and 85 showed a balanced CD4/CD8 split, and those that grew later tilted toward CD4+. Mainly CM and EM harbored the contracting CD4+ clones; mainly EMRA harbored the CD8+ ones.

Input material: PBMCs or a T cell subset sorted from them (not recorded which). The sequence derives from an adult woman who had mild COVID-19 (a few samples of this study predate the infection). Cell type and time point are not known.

CDR3 region: CSAYDGVGYGYTF. CDR3 DNA: TGCAGTGCTTATGACGGGGTCGGCTATGGCTACACCTTC. The rearrangement joins TRBV20-1 to TRBJ1-2; no firm D call. The CDR3 covers 13 residues. Trimming left V 5 bases short and J 4 bases short, with 14 bases between. Germline CDR1 and CDR2: DFQATT and SNEGSKA (reference sequence).